Below are 3 T cell receptor beta chains sequenced from a single sample in a study of blood T cell repertoires in COVID-19. Repertoires were generated with immunoSEQ multiplex PCR, while TCRdb's copy carries only in-frame clones and drops some. The profile shows fewer than 250,000 clones, approximately 84% of them singletons. Sequencing used peripheral blood. These receptors were taken from a woman aged 70-85 years with active or convalescent COVID-19.

The V and J genes are TRBV19 and TRBJ2-1; D may be TRBD2 (6 bases). This CDR3 is built from 15 residues. Germline V lookup: CDR1 LNHDA, CDR2 SQIVND (reference sequence). Trimming shortened V by 6 bases and J by 0 bases, and 12 bases separated the two germline ends. The CDR3 nucleotides are TGTGCCAGTAGGCCCGGGACTTCCTCCTACAATGAGCAGTTCTTC. It translates to CASRPGTSSYNEQFF.

The chain joins TRBV18 to TRBJ1-5; a weak D match, TRBD1 (5 bases). Deletions cut 3 bases from V and 2 bases from J, with 11 bases between. Germline CDR1 reads KGHSH; CDR2 reads LQKENI. This CDR3 comprises 15 residues. Here the CDR3 reads CASSPAGPRNQPQHF. CDR3 DNA sequence: TGTGCCAGCTCACCTGCAGGGCCTCGCAATCAGCCCCAGCATTTT. The full variable domain, with the rest looked up from reference TRBV18 and TRBJ1-5, is NAGVMQNPRHLVRRRGQEARLRCSPMKGHSHVYWYRQLPEEGLKFMVYLQKENIIDESGMPKERFSAEFPKEGPSILRIQQVVRGDSAAYFCASSPAGPRNQPQHFGDGTRLSIL.

The CDR3 protein is CASSLRTGELFF. For the CDR3, the DNA is TGTGCCAGCAGCCTGAGAACCGGGGAGCTGTTTTTT. The gene calls are TRBV6-5 and TRBJ2-2; D is uncertain. The CDR3 is made up of 12 amino acids. Trimming removed 6 bases from V and 5 bases from J, with 7 bases in between. Germline V gives CDR1 MNHEY, CDR2 SVGAGI.